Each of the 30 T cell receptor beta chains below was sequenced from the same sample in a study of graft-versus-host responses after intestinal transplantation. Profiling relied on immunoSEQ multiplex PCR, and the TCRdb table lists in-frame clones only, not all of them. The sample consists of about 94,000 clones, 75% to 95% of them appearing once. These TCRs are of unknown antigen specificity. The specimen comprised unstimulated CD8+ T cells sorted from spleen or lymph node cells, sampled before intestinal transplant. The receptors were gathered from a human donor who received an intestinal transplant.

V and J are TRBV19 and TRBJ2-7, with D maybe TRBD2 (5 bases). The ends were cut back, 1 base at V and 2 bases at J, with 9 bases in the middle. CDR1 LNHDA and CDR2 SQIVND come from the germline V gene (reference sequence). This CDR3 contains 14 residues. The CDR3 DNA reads TGTGCCAGTAGTATAGGAAAGGGAGCCTACGAGCAGTACTTC. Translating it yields CASSIGKGAYEQYF.

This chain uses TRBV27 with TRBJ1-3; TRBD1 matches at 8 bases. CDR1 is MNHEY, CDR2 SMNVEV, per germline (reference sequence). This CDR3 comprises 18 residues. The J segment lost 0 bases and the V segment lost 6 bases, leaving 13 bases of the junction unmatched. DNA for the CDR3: TGTGCCAGCAGCCCAACTTTTGGACAGGGCCACTCTGGAAACACCATATATTTT. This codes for CASSPTFGQGHSGNTIYF.

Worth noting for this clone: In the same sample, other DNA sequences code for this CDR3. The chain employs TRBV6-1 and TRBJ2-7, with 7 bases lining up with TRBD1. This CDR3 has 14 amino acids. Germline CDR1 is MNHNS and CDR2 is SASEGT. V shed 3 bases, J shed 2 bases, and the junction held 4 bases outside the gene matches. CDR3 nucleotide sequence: TGTGCCAGCAGTGACTCCGGGACAGCCTACGAGCAGTACTTC. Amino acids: CASSDSGTAYEQYF.

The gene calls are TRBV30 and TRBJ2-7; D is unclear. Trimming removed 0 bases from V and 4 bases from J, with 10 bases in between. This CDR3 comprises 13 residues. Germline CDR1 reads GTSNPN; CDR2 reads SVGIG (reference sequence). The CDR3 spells CAWSVRTAYEQYF. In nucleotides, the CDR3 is TGTGCCTGGAGTGTACGTACAGCTTACGAGCAGTACTTC.

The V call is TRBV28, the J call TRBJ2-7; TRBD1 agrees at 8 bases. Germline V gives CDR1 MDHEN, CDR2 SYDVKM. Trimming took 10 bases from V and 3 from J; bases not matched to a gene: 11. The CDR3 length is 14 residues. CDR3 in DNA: TGTGCCACCAGCCCCTGGACAGGGAACTACGAGCAGTACTTC. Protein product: CATSPWTGNYEQYF.

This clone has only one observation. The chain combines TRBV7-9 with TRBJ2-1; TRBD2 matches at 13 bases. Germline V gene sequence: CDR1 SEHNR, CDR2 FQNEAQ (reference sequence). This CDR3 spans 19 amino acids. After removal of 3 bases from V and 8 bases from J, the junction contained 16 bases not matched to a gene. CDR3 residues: CASSFHRGTSGMVVDEQFF. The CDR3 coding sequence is TGTGCCAGCAGCTTCCACCGCGGGACTAGCGGGATGGTTGTGGATGAGCAGTTCTTC.

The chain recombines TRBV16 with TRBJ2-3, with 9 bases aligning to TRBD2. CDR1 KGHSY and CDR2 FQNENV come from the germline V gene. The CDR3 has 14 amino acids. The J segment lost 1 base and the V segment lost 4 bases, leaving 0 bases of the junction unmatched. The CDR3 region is CASSRLAGTDTQYF. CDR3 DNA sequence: TGTGCCAGCAGCCGACTAGCGGGCACAGATACGCAGTATTTT.

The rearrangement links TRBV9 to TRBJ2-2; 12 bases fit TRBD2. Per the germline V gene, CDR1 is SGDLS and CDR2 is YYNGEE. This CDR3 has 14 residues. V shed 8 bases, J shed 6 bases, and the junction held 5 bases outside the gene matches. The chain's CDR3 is CASTSGRSAGELFF. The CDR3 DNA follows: TGTGCCAGTACTAGCGGGAGGTCGGCCGGGGAGCTGTTTTTT.

Here the CDR3 DNA reads TGTGCCAGCCAAAGCGGTAATGAGCAGTTCTTC. Residues: CASQSGNEQFF. V usage is TRBV27 and J usage is TRBJ2-1; tentatively, D is TRBD2 (5 bases). The CDR3 runs to 11 residues. CDR1 and CDR2 (germline): MNHEY, SMNVEV (reference sequence). With 8 bases removed from V and 7 bases from J, the gap between germline ends came to 9 bases.

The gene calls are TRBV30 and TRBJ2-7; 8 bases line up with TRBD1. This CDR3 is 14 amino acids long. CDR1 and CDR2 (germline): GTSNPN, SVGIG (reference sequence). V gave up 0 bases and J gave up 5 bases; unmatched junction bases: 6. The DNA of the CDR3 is TGTGCCTGGAGTGTACCCCAGGGGGCCGACGAGCAGTACTTC. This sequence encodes CAWSVPQGADEQYF.

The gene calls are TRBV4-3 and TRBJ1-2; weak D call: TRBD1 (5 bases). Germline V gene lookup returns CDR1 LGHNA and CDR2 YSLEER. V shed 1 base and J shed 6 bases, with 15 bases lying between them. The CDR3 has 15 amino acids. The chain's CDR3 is CASSQARNGGNGYTF. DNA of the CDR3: TGCGCCAGCAGCCAAGCCCGAAACGGGGGGAATGGCTACACCTTC.

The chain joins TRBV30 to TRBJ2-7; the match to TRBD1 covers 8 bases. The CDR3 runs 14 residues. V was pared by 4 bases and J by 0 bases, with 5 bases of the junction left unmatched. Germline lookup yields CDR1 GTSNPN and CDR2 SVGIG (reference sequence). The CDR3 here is CAWTRTGSSYEQYF. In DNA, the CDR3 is TGTGCCTGGACCCGGACAGGGAGCTCCTACGAGCAGTACTTC. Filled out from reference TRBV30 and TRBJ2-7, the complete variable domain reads SQTIHQWPATLVQPVGSPLSLECTVEGTSNPNLYWYRQAAGRGLQLLFYSVGIGQISSEVPQNLSASRPQDRQFILSSKKLLLSDSGFYLCAWTRTGSSYEQYFGPGTRLTVT.

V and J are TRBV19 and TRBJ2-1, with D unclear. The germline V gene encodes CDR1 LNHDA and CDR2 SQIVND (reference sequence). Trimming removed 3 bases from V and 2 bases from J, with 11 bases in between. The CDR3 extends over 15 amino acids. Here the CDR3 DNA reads TGTGCCAGTAGTATCCCAACTGATGCCTACAATGAGCAGTTCTTC. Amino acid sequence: CASSIPTDAYNEQFF.

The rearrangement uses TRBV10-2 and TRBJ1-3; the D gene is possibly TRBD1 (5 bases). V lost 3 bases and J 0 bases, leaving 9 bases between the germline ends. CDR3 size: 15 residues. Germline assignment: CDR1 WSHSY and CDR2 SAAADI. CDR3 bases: TGCGCCAGCAGTGAAAGGGGCCTCTCTGGAAACACCATATATTTT. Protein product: CASSERGLSGNTIYF.

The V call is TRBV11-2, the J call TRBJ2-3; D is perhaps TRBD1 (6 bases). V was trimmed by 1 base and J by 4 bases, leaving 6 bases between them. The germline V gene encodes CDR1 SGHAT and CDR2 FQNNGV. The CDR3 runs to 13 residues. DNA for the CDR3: TGTGCCAGCAGCTTAGCAGGGGCAGATACGCAGTATTTT. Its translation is CASSLAGADTQYF.

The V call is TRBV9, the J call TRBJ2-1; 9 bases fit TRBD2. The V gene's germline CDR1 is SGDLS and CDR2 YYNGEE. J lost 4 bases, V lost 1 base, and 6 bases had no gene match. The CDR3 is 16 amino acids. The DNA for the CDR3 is TGTGCCAGCAGCGTAAGGGCTAGCGGGGAGTACAATGAGCAGTTCTTC. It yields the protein CASSVRASGEYNEQFF.

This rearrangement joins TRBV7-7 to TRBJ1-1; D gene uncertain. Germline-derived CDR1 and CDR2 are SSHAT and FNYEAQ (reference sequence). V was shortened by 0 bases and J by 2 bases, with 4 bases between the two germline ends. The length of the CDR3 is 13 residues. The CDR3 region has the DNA TGTGCCAGCAGCTTAGCACTCAACACTGAAGCTTTCTTT. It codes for CASSLALNTEAFF.

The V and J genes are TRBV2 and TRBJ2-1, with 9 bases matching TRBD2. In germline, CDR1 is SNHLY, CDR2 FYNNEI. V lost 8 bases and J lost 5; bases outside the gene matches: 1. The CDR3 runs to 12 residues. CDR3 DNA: TGTGCCAGCCGCGGGGGGGACAATGAGCAGTTCTTC. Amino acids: CASRGGDNEQFF.

The CDR3 DNA is TGTGCCAGCAGCTTAGGGGACAGGGAGGATGGCTACACCTTC. The encoded protein is CASSLGDREDGYTF. This chain uses TRBV11-2 with TRBJ1-2; TRBD1 aligns across 9 bases. From germline, CDR1 is SGHAT and CDR2 FQNNGV. The CDR3 length is 14 residues. The J segment lost 6 bases and the V segment lost 1 base, leaving 3 bases of the junction unmatched.

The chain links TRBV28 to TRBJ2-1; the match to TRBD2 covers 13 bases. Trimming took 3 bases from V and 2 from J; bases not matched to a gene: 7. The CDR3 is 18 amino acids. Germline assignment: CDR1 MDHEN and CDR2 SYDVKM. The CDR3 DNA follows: TGTGCCAGCAGTTTTCCGGGACTAGCGGGGACACCCTACAATGAGCAGTTCTTC. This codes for CASSFPGLAGTPYNEQFF.

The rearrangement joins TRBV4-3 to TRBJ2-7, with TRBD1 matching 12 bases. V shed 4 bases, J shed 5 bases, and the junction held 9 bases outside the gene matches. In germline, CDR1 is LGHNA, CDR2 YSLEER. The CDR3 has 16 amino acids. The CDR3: CASSRYRDRGLNEQYF. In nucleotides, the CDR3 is TGCGCCAGCAGCCGCTACCGGGACAGGGGGCTGAACGAGCAGTACTTC.

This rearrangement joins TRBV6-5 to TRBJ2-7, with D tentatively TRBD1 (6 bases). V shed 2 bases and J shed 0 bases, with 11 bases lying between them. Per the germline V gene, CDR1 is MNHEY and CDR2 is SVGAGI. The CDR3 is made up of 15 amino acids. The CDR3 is CASSYGGDISYEQYF. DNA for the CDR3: TGTGCCAGCAGTTACGGGGGCGACATCTCCTACGAGCAGTACTTC.

In nucleotides, the CDR3 is TGTGCCAGCAGTTACTCGACAGGGAACACTGAAGCTTTCTTT. It is translated as CASSYSTGNTEAFF. The chain uses TRBV6-5 and TRBJ1-1, with a weak D call TRBD1 (6 bases). Between the trimmed V and J ends, which lost 0 bases and 1 base, there was a span of 6 bases. The CDR3 loop spans 14 amino acids. Germline V lookup: CDR1 MNHEY, CDR2 SVGAGI.

This CDR3 reads CASRVDSPAGYQPQHF. In DNA, the CDR3 is TGTGCCAGCAGAGTTGACAGTCCCGCAGGTTATCAGCCCCAGCATTTT. This chain connects TRBV28 to TRBJ1-5; tentative D call: TRBD1 (5 bases). Between the trimmed V and J ends, which lost 6 bases and 5 bases, there was a span of 20 bases. The CDR3 length is 16 residues. In germline, CDR1 is MDHEN, CDR2 SYDVKM. Based on the CDR3 plus reference TRBV28 and TRBJ1-5, the full variable domain is DVKVTQSSRYLVKRTGEKVFLECVQDMDHENMFWYRQDPGLGLRLIYFSYDVKMKEKGDIPEGYSVSREKKERFSLILESASTNQTSMYLCASRVDSPAGYQPQHFGDGTRLSIL.

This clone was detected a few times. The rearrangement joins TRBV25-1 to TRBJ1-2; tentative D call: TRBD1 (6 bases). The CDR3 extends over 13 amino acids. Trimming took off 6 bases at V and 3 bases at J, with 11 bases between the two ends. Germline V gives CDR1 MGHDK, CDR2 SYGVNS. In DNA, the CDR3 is TGTGCCAGCAGCCGGGACACCTACTATGGCTACACCTTC. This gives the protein CASSRDTYYGYTF.

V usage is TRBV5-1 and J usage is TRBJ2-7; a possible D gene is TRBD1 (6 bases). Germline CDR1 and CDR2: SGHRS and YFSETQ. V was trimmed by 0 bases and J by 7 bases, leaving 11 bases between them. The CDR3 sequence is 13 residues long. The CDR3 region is CASSLEWGREQYF. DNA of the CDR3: TGCGCCAGCAGCTTGGAGTGGGGGCGGGAGCAGTACTTC.

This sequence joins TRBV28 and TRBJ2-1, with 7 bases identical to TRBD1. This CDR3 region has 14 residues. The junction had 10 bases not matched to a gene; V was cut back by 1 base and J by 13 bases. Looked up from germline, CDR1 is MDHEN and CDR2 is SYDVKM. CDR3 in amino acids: CASSLFRYRTGQFF. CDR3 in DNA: TGTGCCAGCAGTTTATTCCGATACCGGACAGGACAGTTCTTC.

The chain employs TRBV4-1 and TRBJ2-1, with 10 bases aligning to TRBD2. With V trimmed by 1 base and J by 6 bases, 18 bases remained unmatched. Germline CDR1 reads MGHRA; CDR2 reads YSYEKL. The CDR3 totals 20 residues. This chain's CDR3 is CASSQGGLAGVPSCFNEQFF. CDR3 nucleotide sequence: TGCGCCAGCAGCCAAGGTGGGCTAGCGGGAGTCCCCTCTTGTTTCAATGAGCAGTTCTTC.

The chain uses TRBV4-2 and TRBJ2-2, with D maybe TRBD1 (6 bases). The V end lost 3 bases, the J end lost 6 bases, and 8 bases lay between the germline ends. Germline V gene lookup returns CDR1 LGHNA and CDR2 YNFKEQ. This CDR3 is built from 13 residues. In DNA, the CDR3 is TGTGCCAGCAGCCACGAGGGGGCCGGGGAGCTGTTTTTT. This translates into CASSHEGAGELFF.

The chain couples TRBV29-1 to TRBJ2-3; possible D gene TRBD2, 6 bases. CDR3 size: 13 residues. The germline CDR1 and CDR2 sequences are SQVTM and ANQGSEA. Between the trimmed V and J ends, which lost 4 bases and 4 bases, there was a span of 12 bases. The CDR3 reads CSVVDGGPDTQYF. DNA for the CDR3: TGCAGCGTTGTAGACGGGGGACCAGATACGCAGTATTTT.